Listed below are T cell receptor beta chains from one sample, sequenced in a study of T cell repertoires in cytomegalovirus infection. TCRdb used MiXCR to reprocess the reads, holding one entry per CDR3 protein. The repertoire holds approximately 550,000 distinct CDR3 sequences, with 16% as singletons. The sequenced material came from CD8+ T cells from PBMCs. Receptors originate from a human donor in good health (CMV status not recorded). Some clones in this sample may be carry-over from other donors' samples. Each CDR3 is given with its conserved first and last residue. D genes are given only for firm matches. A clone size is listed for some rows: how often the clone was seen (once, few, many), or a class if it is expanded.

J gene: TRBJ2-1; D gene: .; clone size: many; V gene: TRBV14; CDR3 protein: CASSPRDPGKSSYNEQFF; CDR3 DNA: TGTGCCAGCAGCCCTAGGGACCCCGGAAAAAGCTCCTACAATGAGCAGTTCTTC
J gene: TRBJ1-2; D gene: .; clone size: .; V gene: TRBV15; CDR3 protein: CATSRDRSSTSGYTF; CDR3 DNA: TGTGCCACCAGCAGAGATCGGAGTTCCACGAGTGGCTACACCTTC
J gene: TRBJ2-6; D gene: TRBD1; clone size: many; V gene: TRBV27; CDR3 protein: CASSSPGTGGLIGANVLTF; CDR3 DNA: TGTGCCAGCAGTTCCCCCGGGACAGGGGGTTTGATAGGGGCCAACGTCCTGACTTTC
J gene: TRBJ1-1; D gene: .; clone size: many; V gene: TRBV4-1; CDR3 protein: CASSPLGSNTEAFF; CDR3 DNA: TGCGCCAGCAGCCCTCTTGGGTCGAACACTGAAGCTTTCTTT
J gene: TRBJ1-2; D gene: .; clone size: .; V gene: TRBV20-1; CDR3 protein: CSARVFRDKNAF; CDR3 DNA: TGCAGTGCTAGAGTGTTTAGGGATAAGAACGCCTTC
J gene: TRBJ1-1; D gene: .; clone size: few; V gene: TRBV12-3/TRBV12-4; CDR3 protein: CASRGGSMNTEAFF; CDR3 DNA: TGTGCCAGCAGGGGAGGGTCAATGAACACTGAAGCTTTCTTT
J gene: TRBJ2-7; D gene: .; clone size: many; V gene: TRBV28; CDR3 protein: CASSFSSGVGEQYF; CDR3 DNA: TGTGCCAGCAGTTTCTCGTCGGGGGTAGGCGAGCAGTACTTC
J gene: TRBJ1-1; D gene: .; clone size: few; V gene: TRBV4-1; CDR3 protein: CASSQDKPRPGGDTEAFF; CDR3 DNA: TGCGCCAGCAGCCAAGATAAACCCCGGCCAGGAGGCGACACTGAAGCTTTCTTT
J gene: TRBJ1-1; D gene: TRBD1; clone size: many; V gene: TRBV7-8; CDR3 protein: CASSSHRGPNTEAFF; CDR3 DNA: TGTGCCAGCAGCTCCCACAGGGGCCCGAACACTGAAGCTTTCTTT
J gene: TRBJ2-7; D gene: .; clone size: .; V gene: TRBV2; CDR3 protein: CAVDRQAYEQYF; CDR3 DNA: TGTGCCGTCGACAGGCAGGCTTACGAGCAGTACTTC
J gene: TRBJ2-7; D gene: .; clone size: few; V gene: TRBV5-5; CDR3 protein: CASSVAAAEQYF; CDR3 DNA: TGTGCCAGCAGCGTCGCTGCCGCCGAGCAGTACTTC
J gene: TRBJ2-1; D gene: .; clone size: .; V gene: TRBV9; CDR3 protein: CASSPTGPDEQFF; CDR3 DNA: TGTGCCAGCAGCCCCACGGGTCCCGATGAGCAGTTCTTC
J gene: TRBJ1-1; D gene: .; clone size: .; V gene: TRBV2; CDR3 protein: CASSAGLEAFF; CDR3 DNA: TGTGCCAGCAGTGCTGGATTGGAAGCTTTCTTT
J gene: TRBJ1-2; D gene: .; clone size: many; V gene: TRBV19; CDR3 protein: CASSPRDSRGYTF; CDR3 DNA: TGTGCCAGTAGTCCAAGGGACTCCCGTGGCTACACCTTC
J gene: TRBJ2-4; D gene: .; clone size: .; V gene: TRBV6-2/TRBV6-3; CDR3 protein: CASSPDSAKNIQYF; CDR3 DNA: TGTGCCAGCAGTCCAGACTCAGCCAAAAACATTCAGTACTTC
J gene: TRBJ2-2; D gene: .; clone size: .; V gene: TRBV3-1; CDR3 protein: CASSHKMGGSVSGELFF; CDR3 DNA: TGTGCCAGCAGCCATAAAATGGGCGGATCGGTGTCCGGGGAGCTGTTTTTT
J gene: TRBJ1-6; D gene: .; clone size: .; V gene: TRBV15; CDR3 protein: CATSRHRMIGDNSPLHF; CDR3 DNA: TGTGCCACCAGCAGACACCGCATGATCGGAGATAATTCACCCCTCCACTTT
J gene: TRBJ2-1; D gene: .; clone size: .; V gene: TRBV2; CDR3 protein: CASPGKRRSNEQFF; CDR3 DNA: TGTGCCAGCCCCGGGAAGCGACGAAGCAATGAGCAGTTCTTC
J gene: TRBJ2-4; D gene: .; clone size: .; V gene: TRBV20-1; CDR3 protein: CSARDRQGGKNIQYF; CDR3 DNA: TGCAGTGCTAGAGATCGGCAGGGAGGCAAAAACATTCAGTACTTC
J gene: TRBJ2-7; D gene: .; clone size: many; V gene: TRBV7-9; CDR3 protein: CASSLSGTGRDYEQYF; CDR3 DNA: TGTGCCAGCAGCTTATCCGGGACGGGACGCGACTACGAGCAGTACTTC
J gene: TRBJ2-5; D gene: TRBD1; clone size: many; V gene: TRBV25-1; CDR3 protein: CASSLSDREVYQETQYF; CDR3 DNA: TGTGCCAGCAGCCTTTCAGACAGGGAAGTTTACCAAGAGACCCAGTACTTC
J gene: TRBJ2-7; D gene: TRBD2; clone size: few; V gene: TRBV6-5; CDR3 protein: CASTRRGSSYEQYF; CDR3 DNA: TGTGCCAGCACTCGGCGGGGGAGCTCCTACGAGCAGTACTTC
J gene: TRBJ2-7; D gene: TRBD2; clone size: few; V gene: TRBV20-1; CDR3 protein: CSARKRDSYEQYF; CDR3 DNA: TGCAGTGCTAGAAAGCGGGACTCCTACGAGCAGTACTTC
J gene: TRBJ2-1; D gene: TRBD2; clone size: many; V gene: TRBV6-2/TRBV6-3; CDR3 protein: CASSSQREVPPSSYNEQFF; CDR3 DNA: TGTGCCAGCAGTTCCCAGCGGGAGGTTCCTCCAAGCTCCTACAATGAGCAGTTCTTC
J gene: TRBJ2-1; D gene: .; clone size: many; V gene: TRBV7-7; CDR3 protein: CASSPAGLLSEQFF; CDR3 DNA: TGTGCCAGCAGCCCGGCGGGACTCCTAAGTGAGCAGTTCTTC
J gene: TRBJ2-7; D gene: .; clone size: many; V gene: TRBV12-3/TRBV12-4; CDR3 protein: CASTSFLEGPYEQYF; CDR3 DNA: TGTGCCAGCACCTCATTCCTGGAGGGCCCCTACGAGCAGTACTTC